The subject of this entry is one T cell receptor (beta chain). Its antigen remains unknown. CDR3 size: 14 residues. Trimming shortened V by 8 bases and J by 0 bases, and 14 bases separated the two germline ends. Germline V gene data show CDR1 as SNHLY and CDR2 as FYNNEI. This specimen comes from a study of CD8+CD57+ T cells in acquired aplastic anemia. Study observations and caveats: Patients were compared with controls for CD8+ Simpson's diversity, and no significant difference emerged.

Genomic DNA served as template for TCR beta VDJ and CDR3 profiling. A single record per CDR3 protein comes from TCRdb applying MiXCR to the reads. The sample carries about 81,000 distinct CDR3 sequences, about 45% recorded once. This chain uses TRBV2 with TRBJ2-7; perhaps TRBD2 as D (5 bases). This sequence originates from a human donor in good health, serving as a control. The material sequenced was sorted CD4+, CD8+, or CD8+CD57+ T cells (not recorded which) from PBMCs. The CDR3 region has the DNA TGTGCCAGCCCCTCCGGTGGGAGCTCCTACGAGCAGTACTTC. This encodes CASPSGGSSYEQYF.